This T cell receptor beta chain was identified during a study of blood T cell repertoires in COVID-19. At the level of the study: Spain, Italy and the United States supplied samples that represented acute and convalescent COVID-19. Sample material is recorded as cDNA or gDNA derived from T cells, B-cell-depleted T cells, or PBMCs.

As originally analysed: Scientists estimated how many nucleated cells there were by amplifying reference gene primers. Data came from immunoSEQ multiplex PCR; TCRdb stores just in-frame clones and leaves some out. Clonal size and the V and J genes are those of that table, whereas D and trimming came from the DNA. Of 90,000 to 110,000 clones listed, 85% are singletons. This sequence was found in a man in his forties or fifties with acute or convalescent COVID-19. Sample: peripheral blood.

CDR3 in amino acids: CASSPIGRAGGSSYEQYF. In nucleotides, the CDR3 is TGTGCCAGTAGTCCTATTGGGAGGGCGGGGGGAAGCTCCTACGAGCAGTACTTC. The rearrangement joins TRBV19 to TRBJ2-7; TRBD2 agrees at 8 bases. V lost 5 bases to trimming and J lost 0 bases; unmatched junction nucleotides: 15. Germline V CDR1 and CDR2: LNHDA, SQIVND (reference sequence). The CDR3 has 18 residues.